Below are 18 T cell receptor beta chains sequenced from a single sample in a study of regulatory T cells in long-lasting Graves disease. Time point noted: newly diagnosed GD, antithyroid drugs for less than 3 months. The TCR library was made from RNA that had been extracted from PBMCs in TRIzol. Both iRepertoire HTBI primers and Arm-PCR of CDR3 regions were used to build the TCR beta libraries. Each CDR3 protein is one row after TCRdb ran MiXCR on the multiplex PCR reads. The sample holds a few hundred thousand distinct CDR3 sequences, roughly 20% seen once. This sample was also put to use in a study of T cells in Graves' hyperthyroidism and ophthalmopathy.

This specimen consisted of peripheral blood mononuclear cells (PBMCs), obtained at new diagnosis, from a patient treated with antithyroid drugs. All receptors derive from a woman aged 30 to 39 with Graves disease.

This clonotype was observed a handful of times. J is TRBJ2-1 and V is TRBV11-2; 8 bases map to TRBD2. With V trimmed by 4 bases and J by 6 bases, 14 bases remained unmatched. CDR3 length equals 17 residues. CDR1 and CDR2 from the germline V gene are SGHAT and FQNNGV. This CDR3 is CASSYPPSGTSLNEQFF. CDR3 DNA sequence: TGTGCCAGCAGCTACCCCCCCTCCGGGACTAGTCTCAATGAGCAGTTCTTC.

This clonotype has just a few counts. The chain recombines TRBV4-1 with TRBJ1-6; D ambiguous. This CDR3 region has 14 residues. Germline CDR1 is MGHRA and CDR2 is YSYEKL. Trimming shortened V by 1 base and J by 10 bases, and 11 bases separated the two germline ends. The CDR3 DNA reads TGCGCCAGCAGCCAAGGTGACATAGCCTCACCCCTCCACTTT. This codes for CASSQGDIASPLHF.

This clonotype was detected many times. The genes are TRBV28 and TRBJ2-1; 9 positions match TRBD1. The CDR3 runs 17 residues. The germline gives CDR1 MDHEN, CDR2 SYDVKM. V dropped 6 bases and J dropped 12; count of bases not matched to a gene: 21. CDR3 nucleotide sequence: TGTGCCAGCAGCCCTACACCTGGGACAGGGCCCCTTTTCGGGCAGTTCTTC. This gives the protein CASSPTPGTGPLFGQFF. The full variable domain, rest sourced from reference TRBV28 and TRBJ2-1, is DVKVTQSSRYLVKRTGEKVFLECVQDMDHENMFWYRQDPGLGLRLIYFSYDVKMKEKGDIPEGYSVSREKKERFSLILESASTNQTSMYLCASSPTPGTGPLFGQFFGPGTRLTVL.

At least ten counts were recorded for this clonotype. The chain joins TRBV3-1 to TRBJ2-1; D is unresolved. The CDR3 is 14 amino acids. Germline V gene lookup returns CDR1 LGHDT and CDR2 YNNKEL (reference sequence). V lost 3 bases to trimming and J lost 0 bases, with 6 bases between them. The CDR3 DNA is TGTGCCAGCAGCCAGAGTGGCTCCTACAATGAGCAGTTCTTC. It specifies CASSQSGSYNEQFF.

This clonotype was counted ten times or more. This chain connects TRBV28 to TRBJ1-4; D unresolved. V was pared by 5 bases and J by 7 bases, with 14 bases between. From germline, CDR1 is MDHEN and CDR2 SYDVKM. The CDR3 is 14 amino acids. CDR3 DNA sequence: TGTGCCAGCAGTCGACCACTCCAGAGTGAAAAACTGTTTTTT. Translating it yields CASSRPLQSEKLFF.

The chain links TRBV12-3 or TRBV12-4 to TRBJ1-1; D ambiguous. V was trimmed by 2 bases and J by 8 bases, leaving 12 bases between them. The CDR3 runs 13 residues. The CDR3 sequence is CASSLSLGIEAFF. The CDR3 DNA is TGTGCCAGCAGTTTAAGTTTGGGAATCGAAGCTTTCTTT.

Details on this clonotype: With a much larger clone just one base away, this may be a read error. V gene TRBV3-1 combines with J gene TRBJ1-4; D is possibly TRBD1 (6 bases). CDR1 LGHDT and CDR2 YNNKEL come from the germline V gene (reference sequence). The CDR3 contains 13 residues. The CDR3 DNA follows: TGTGCCAGCAGCCAAACAGGGAGCGAAAAACCGTTTTTT. Its translation is CASSQTGSEKPFF.

Ten or more counts support this clonotype. The rearrangement uses TRBV28 and TRBJ1-1; 9 nucleotides align to TRBD1. In germline, CDR1 is MDHEN, CDR2 SYDVKM. The CDR3 sequence is 14 residues long. V was clipped by 5 bases and J by 4 bases; unmatched bases: 5. CDR3 protein: CASSRTGGSTEAFF. DNA of the CDR3: TGTGCCAGCAGTCGCACAGGGGGCAGCACTGAAGCTTTCTTT.

The chain employs TRBV28 and TRBJ1-1, with D perhaps TRBD1 (6 bases). Trimming took off 6 bases at V and 1 base at J, with 15 bases between the two ends. Germline-derived CDR1 and CDR2 are MDHEN and SYDVKM. The CDR3 is 15 residues long. CDR3 region: CASRRQVWRNTEAFF. DNA for the CDR3: TGTGCCAGCAGACGACAGGTCTGGAGGAACACTGAAGCTTTCTTT.

This clonotype occurred a few times. A read error is likely here: a far larger clone is one base away. Written as DNA, the CDR3 is TGTGCCAGCAGTCCCCTCGGGACAGTCCAAGAGACCCAGTGCTTC. Its translation: CASSPLGTVQETQCF. The chain combines TRBV25-1 with TRBJ2-5; 7 bases match TRBD1. The CDR3 runs to 15 residues. Germline loops: CDR1 MGHDK, CDR2 SYGVNS. Looking up the rest from reference TRBV25-1 and TRBJ2-5 gives the full variable domain: EADIYQTPRYLVIGTGKKITLECSQTMGHDKMYWYQQDPGMELHLIHYSYGVNSTEKGDLSSESTVSRIRTEHFPLTLESARPSHTSQYLCASSPLGTVQETQCFGPGTRLLVL.

The chain carries TRBV2 and TRBJ2-3, with D hard to call. V gave up 4 bases and J gave up 1 base, with 6 bases separating them. Germline lookup yields CDR1 SNHLY and CDR2 FYNNEI. The CDR3 is 13 amino acids. CDR3 DNA: TGTGCCAGCAGTGGGACGGGCACAGATACGCAGTATTTT. Amino acids: CASSGTGTDTQYF. The full variable domain, with the rest looked up from reference TRBV2 and TRBJ2-3, is EPEVTQTPSHQVTQMGQEVILRCVPISNHLYFYWYRQILGQKVEFLVSFYNNEISEKSEIFDDQFSVERPDGSNFTLKIRSTKLEDSAMYFCASSGTGTDTQYFGPGTRLTVL.

This clonotype was counted ten times or more. This chain joins TRBV28 and TRBJ1-5, with 8 bases fitting TRBD1. V shed 10 bases and J 0 bases; nucleotides not matched to a gene: 11. CDR1 and CDR2 (germline): MDHEN, SYDVKM. The CDR3 runs 16 residues. As DNA, the CDR3 is TGTGCCATGTCGACAGGGGCGGGTTATAGCAATCAGCCCCAGCATTTT. This codes for CAMSTGAGYSNQPQHF.

This clonotype was seen a handful of times. The chain links TRBV5-4 to TRBJ2-1; 13 bases map to TRBD2. Losses at the gene ends were 4 bases for V and 8 bases for J; bases not matched to a gene: 12. Germline assignment: CDR1 SGHNT and CDR2 YYREEE (reference sequence). This CDR3 is built from 17 residues. CDR3 DNA sequence: TGTGCCAGCAGCGGTGGACTAGCGGGGGCTTGGGATGATGAGCAGTTCTTC. It codes for CASSGGLAGAWDDEQFF. Together with reference TRBV5-4 and TRBJ2-1, the CDR3 gives the full variable domain: ETGVTQSPTHLIKTRGQQVTLRCSSQSGHNTVSWYQQALGQGPQFIFQYYREEENGRGNFPPRFSGLQFPNYSSELNVNALELDDSALYLCASSGGLAGAWDDEQFFGPGTRLTVL.

This sequence joins TRBV4-1 and TRBJ1-6; no clear D gene. The CDR3 length is 16 residues. Trimming took 0 bases from V and 6 from J, leaving 12 bases between them. Germline CDR1 MGHRA, CDR2 YSYEKL. CDR3 nucleotide sequence: TGCGCCAGCAGCCAAGATCCCAGCCCGATTAATTCACCCCTCCACTTT. It codes for CASSQDPSPINSPLHF.

As for this clonotype: Given a far larger clone just one base away, this is likely a sequencing read error. The rearrangement links TRBV7-9 to TRBJ2-7, with 10 positions matching TRBD2. CDR1 is SEHNR, CDR2 FQNEAQ, per germline (reference sequence). The CDR3 covers 16 residues. The CDR3 sequence is CASSQDRLAGACEQYF. The CDR3 DNA follows: TGCGCCAGCAGCCAAGATCGGCTAGCGGGGGCCTGCGAGCAGTACTTC.

This clonotype has only a few counts. The chain combines TRBV4-1 with TRBJ2-3, with TRBD2 matching 15 bases. V was clipped by 4 bases and J by 5 bases; unmatched bases: 10. Germline V gene sequence: CDR1 MGHRA, CDR2 YSYEKL. The CDR3 length is 18 residues. The CDR3 loop reads CASSPHGLAGGLEDTQYF. As DNA, the CDR3 is TGCGCCAGCAGCCCTCATGGACTAGCGGGGGGGCTTGAAGATACGCAGTATTTT.

There are many counts of this clonotype. This chain joins TRBV20-1 and TRBJ1-1; 9 nucleotides line up with TRBD1. The CDR3 has 13 residues. Germline-derived CDR1 and CDR2 are DFQATT and SNEGSKA (reference sequence). Germline trimming cut 5 bases from V and 5 bases from J; bases unmatched to any gene: 6. This CDR3 is CSAEGQGVTEAFF. CDR3 DNA: TGCAGTGCTGAGGGACAGGGAGTAACTGAAGCTTTCTTT.

Notes on this clonotype: This probably arose from a read error, given a far larger clone one base away. J is TRBJ2-2 and V is TRBV9; tentatively, D is TRBD1 or TRBD2 (5 bases each). This CDR3 comprises 16 residues. Germline loops: CDR1 SGDLS, CDR2 YYNGEE. In nucleotides, the CDR3 is TGCGCCAGCAGCCCGGGACGCACGCCCAACACCGGGGAGCTGTTTTTT. Residues: CASSPGRTPNTGELFF.